Below, one TCR beta chain is given with its context. Its antigen is still unknown. This entry is derived from a study of cytotoxic CD8 clonotypes in ibrutinib-treated CLL. The CDR3 spans 16 residues. V lost 1 base, J lost 0 bases, and 10 bases lay in between. Germline CDR1 SGHVS, CDR2 FNYEAQ. Study results and caveats: Against age-matched healthy donors, baseline clonality ran higher and tracked circulating CD8+ T-cell counts. Public clonotypes, an uncommon group, contracted or remained stable on treatment. Upon ibrutinib response clonality rose, and upon progression it fell back toward baseline.

Generated by immunoSEQ multiplex PCR, the TCRdb table keeps only in-frame clones and is missing some. The data show approximately 350,000 clones, with 67% seen just once and approximately 6% held by the top ten. The input for sequencing was PBMCs, taken after 36 months of ibrutinib treatment. The source is a human donor with chronic lymphocytic leukemia. J is TRBJ2-4 and V is TRBV7-6, with a tentative D call TRBD2 (6 bases). The CDR3 loop reads CASSLDGGLAKNIQYF. CDR3 DNA: TGTGCCAGCAGCTTAGATGGGGGACTAGCCAAAAACATTCAGTACTTC.